The 30 T cell receptor beta chains listed next were all sequenced from one sample in a study of T cell repertoires in cytomegalovirus infection. In TCRdb, the reads were re-called with MiXCR into one record per CDR3 protein. The data show roughly 230,000 distinct CDR3 sequences, roughly 12% seen once. Source material: PBMCs. These receptors all stem from a human donor in good health (CMV status not recorded). Some clones in this sample may be carry-over from other donors' samples.

The rearrangement links TRBV10-3 to TRBJ2-5, with D possibly being TRBD1 (6 bases). Germline-derived CDR1 and CDR2 are ENHRY and SYGVKD. The CDR3 has 14 residues. Between the trimmed V and J ends, which lost 5 bases and 2 bases, there was a span of 12 bases. CDR3 nucleotide sequence: TGTGCCATCAGTTCCGGACAGACGCAAGAGACCCAGTACTTC. It specifies CAISSGQTQETQYF.

This clonotype was picked up a small number of times. The V call is TRBV20-1, the J call TRBJ2-1; 9 bases line up with TRBD1. CDR3 length: 14 residues. Germline CDR1 DFQATT, CDR2 SNEGSKA (reference sequence). Trimming cost V 5 bases and J 7 bases; bases outside gene matches: 9. The CDR3 DNA is TGCAGTGCTTACCCCGGGACAGGGCTGAATGAGCAGTTCTTC. Amino acids: CSAYPGTGLNEQFF.

This chain links TRBV29-1 with TRBJ2-5; TRBD2 aligns across 7 bases. Germline V gives CDR1 SQVTM, CDR2 ANQGSEA. Germline trimming cut 2 bases from V and 1 base from J; bases unmatched to any gene: 7. The CDR3 covers 15 residues. Here the CDR3 DNA reads TGCAGCGTTGAATCCTGGGAGGGCCCCCAAGAGACCCAGTACTTC. Translating gives CSVESWEGPQETQYF. Looking up the rest from reference TRBV29-1 and TRBJ2-5 gives the full variable domain: SAVISQKPSRDICQRGTSLTIQCQVDSQVTMMFWYRQQPGQSLTLIATANQGSEATYESGFVIDKFPISRPNLTFSTLTVSNMSPEDSSIYLCSVESWEGPQETQYFGPGTRLLVL.

This clonotype was counted only a few times. The chain combines TRBV10-3 with TRBJ2-7; D uncertain. Germline-derived CDR1 and CDR2 are ENHRY and SYGVKD. Trimming removed 2 bases at V and 1 base at J, with 12 bases between. The CDR3 covers 15 residues. DNA for the CDR3: TGTGCCATCAGTGAGAATCTCGTGGGGTCCTACGAGCAGTACTTC. It encodes CAISENLVGSYEQYF.

The chain uses TRBV29-1 and TRBJ2-3; unclear D gene. Germline-derived CDR1 and CDR2 are SQVTM and ANQGSEA. This CDR3 spans 13 amino acids. V gave up 8 bases and J gave up 2 bases, with 14 bases separating them. Here the CDR3 reads CSSSPAFTDTQYF. CDR3 bases: TGCAGCTCTTCCCCAGCATTCACAGATACGCAGTATTTT.

In this sample, this clonotype turned up a few times. The chain employs TRBV4-2 and TRBJ2-5; 8 nucleotides line up with TRBD1. In germline, CDR1 is LGHNA, CDR2 YNFKEQ. The CDR3 is 16 residues long. V lost 3 bases and J lost 5; bases outside the gene matches: 11. CDR3 sequence: CASSHPGRGRGETQYF. The CDR3 DNA reads TGTGCCAGCAGCCACCCCGGCAGGGGGCGCGGGGAGACCCAGTACTTC.

This clonotype was recorded at least ten times. The chain uses TRBV7-2 and TRBJ1-5; D might be TRBD1 (5 bases). CDR1 and CDR2 (germline): SGHTA, FQGNSA. Trimming cost V 5 bases and J 1 base, with 9 bases left between them. CDR3 size: 14 residues. The CDR3 DNA is TGTGCCAGCAGCCCGGGGGTAAGCAATCAGCCCCAGCATTTT. Translating it yields CASSPGVSNQPQHF.

This clonotype has a handful of counts. Compared with germline, one end of the junction differs, possibly owing to a read error. The CDR3 sequence: CASSLGHLSGANVLTF. DNA of the CDR3: TGTGCCAGCAGCTTAGGCCATCTCTCTGGAGCCAACGTCCTGACTTTC. The chain is built from TRBV7-3 and TRBJ2-6, with D unresolved. Germline CDR1 and CDR2: SGHTA and FQGTGA. This CDR3 has 16 amino acids.

As for this clonotype: A clone one base away is much larger, so this may be a read error. This is likely a read error, given that the CDR3 carries no conserved phenylalanine or tryptophan at its end. The chain carries TRBV11-3 and TRBJ2-2; D ambiguous. The germline V gene has CDR1 SGHNT and CDR2 YENEEA. V lost 5 bases to trimming and J lost 0 bases, with 7 bases between them. The CDR3 consists of 14 residues. DNA for the CDR3: TGTGCCAGCAGCGAACATACGAACACCGGGGAGCTGTTTTAT. Protein product: CASSEHTNTGELFY.

In its sample, this clonotype was seen a few times. V usage is TRBV28 and J usage is TRBJ2-3; TRBD2 agrees at 9 bases. Germline V lookup: CDR1 MDHEN, CDR2 SYDVKM. This CDR3 comprises 17 residues. The V segment lost 4 bases and the J segment 5 bases; nucleotides outside the gene matches: 13. The CDR3 here is CASSSRLADVRGDTQYF. DNA for the CDR3: TGTGCCAGCAGTTCCCGACTAGCGGATGTCCGTGGAGATACGCAGTATTTT.

The rearrangement uses TRBV20-1 and TRBJ2-5; perhaps TRBD2 as D (6 bases). Trimming removed 5 bases at V and 2 bases at J, with 15 bases between. Germline CDR1 is DFQATT and CDR2 is SNEGSKA (reference sequence). The CDR3 extends over 14 amino acids. CDR3 nucleotides: TGCAGTGCTGCCCCGGGGCGGGGACAAGAGACCCAGTACTTC. Translation gives CSAAPGRGQETQYF.

This clonotype was counted ten times or more. The chain carries TRBV12-3 or TRBV12-4 and TRBJ2-1; D is possibly TRBD2 (5 bases). CDR3 length: 14 residues. Trimming stripped 5 bases from V and 9 bases from J, with 17 bases between. Here the CDR3 reads CASSRPLSGAEQFF. The CDR3, as DNA: TGTGCCAGCAGTCGTCCCCTAAGCGGCGCTGAGCAGTTCTTC.

This clonotype was seen ten or more times. The V gene is TRBV10-3, the J gene TRBJ1-3; a possible D gene is TRBD1 (6 bases). The CDR3 consists of 14 residues. Germline loops: CDR1 ENHRY, CDR2 SYGVKD. V lost 4 bases and J 0 bases, leaving 7 bases between the germline ends. DNA of the CDR3: TGTGCCATCAGTGCAGGGGACTCTGGAAACACCATATATTTT. It specifies CAISAGDSGNTIYF.

The rearrangement uses TRBV28 and TRBJ2-7, with D maybe TRBD2 (6 bases). V was cut by 5 bases and J by 1 base, with 15 bases left in between. The CDR3 extends over 15 amino acids. The germline gives CDR1 MDHEN, CDR2 SYDVKM. The DNA for the CDR3 is TGTGCCAGCAGTGAGGACGGGAGTTCGTCCTACGAGCAGTACTTC. It encodes CASSEDGSSSYEQYF.

This clonotype has at least ten counts. The chain joins TRBV12-3 or TRBV12-4 to TRBJ1-2, with TRBD1 identical over 12 bases. The CDR3 is 17 residues long. With 6 bases clipped from V and 4 bases from J, the junction kept 12 bases outside the gene matches. CDR3: CASSLGQGAQSGYGYTF. The CDR3 nucleotides are TGTGCCAGCAGCCTGGGACAGGGGGCGCAATCCGGCTATGGCTACACCTTC.

The rearrangement links TRBV18 to TRBJ2-7; TRBD1 agrees at 8 bases. The CDR3 loop spans 16 amino acids. The V gene end was trimmed by 2 bases and the J gene end by 2 bases; junction bases not matched to a gene: 8. CDR1 and CDR2 (germline): KGHSH, LQKENI. The CDR3 sequence: CASSPSQDRVPYEQYF. In nucleotides, the CDR3 is TGTGCCAGCTCACCAAGTCAGGACAGGGTTCCCTACGAGCAGTACTTC.

V usage is TRBV19 and J usage is TRBJ2-7; 8 nucleotides align to TRBD1. This CDR3 is built from 15 residues. V shed 10 bases, J shed 5 bases, and the junction held 16 bases outside the gene matches. Germline V lookup: CDR1 LNHDA, CDR2 SQIVND (reference sequence). CDR3 DNA sequence: TGTGCCACCCGGACAGGGAAGGGTCTCCTTGACGAGCAGTACTTC. This codes for CATRTGKGLLDEQYF.

The gene calls are TRBV4-3 and TRBJ2-7, with D maybe TRBD1 (6 bases). The germline gives CDR1 LGHNA, CDR2 YSLEER. CDR3 length: 16 residues. Trimming shortened V by 0 bases and J by 9 bases, and 21 bases separated the two germline ends. Here the CDR3 reads CASSQDGQRASSGQYF. The CDR3 DNA follows: TGCGCCAGCAGCCAAGACGGACAGCGAGCGTCGTCAGGGCAGTACTTC.

This clonotype turned up a few times. This chain connects TRBV5-1 to TRBJ2-7, with D possibly matching TRBD2 (5 bases). Trimming cost V 2 bases and J 3 bases, with 12 bases left between them. From germline, CDR1 is SGHRS and CDR2 YFSETQ. This CDR3 contains 14 residues. CDR3 nucleotide sequence: TGCGCCAGCAGCTTATCTAGCAAGGGCTACGAGCAGTACTTC. It translates to CASSLSSKGYEQYF.

CDR3 loop: CASRHPGLAGRYNEQFF. The CDR3 nucleotides read TGTGCCAGCAGACACCCGGGACTAGCGGGGCGCTACAATGAGCAGTTCTTC. The V call is TRBV6-2 or TRBV6-3, the J call TRBJ2-1; 13 bases are shared with TRBD2. V was pared by 6 bases and J by 3 bases, with 8 bases of the junction left unmatched. The germline CDR1 and CDR2 sequences are MNHEY and SVGEGT. The CDR3 loop spans 17 amino acids.

The chain uses TRBV7-2 and TRBJ1-6, with D perhaps matching TRBD1 (5 bases). The CDR3 is 15 amino acids. Trimming removed 5 bases from V and 8 bases from J, with 16 bases in between. Germline V gives CDR1 SGHTA, CDR2 FQGNSA. The CDR3 sequence is CASSASGLSHSPLHF. CDR3 DNA: TGTGCCAGCAGCGCGTCAGGGCTAAGCCATTCACCCCTCCACTTT. Looking up the rest from reference TRBV7-2 and TRBJ1-6 gives the full variable domain: GAGVSQSPSNKVTEKGKDVELRCDPISGHTALYWYRQSLGQGLEFLIYFQGNSAPDKSGLPSDRFSAERTGGSVSTLTIQRTQQEDSAVYLCASSASGLSHSPLHFGNGTRLTVT.

This clonotype came up a few times. This chain uses TRBV28 with TRBJ2-5, with 10 bases aligning to TRBD1. The V segment lost 3 bases and the J segment 5 bases; nucleotides outside the gene matches: 9. Germline CDR1 reads MDHEN; CDR2 reads SYDVKM. CDR3 length equals 16 residues. The CDR3 nucleotides read TGTGCCAGCAGTTTTTCGGCGGGACAGGGGCAGGAGACCCAGTACTTC. Protein sequence: CASSFSAGQGQETQYF.

This chain joins TRBV5-1 and TRBJ2-3; tentatively, D is TRBD2 (5 bases). V was clipped by 0 bases and J by 0 bases, with 11 bases between them. The germline gives CDR1 SGHRS, CDR2 YFSETQ. The CDR3 length is 16 residues. The CDR3 region is CASSLEASSSTDTQYF. As DNA, the CDR3 is TGCGCCAGCAGCTTGGAGGCTAGCTCTAGCACAGATACGCAGTATTTT.

This clonotype was recorded only once. A single base separates this from a much larger clone, so it may be a read error. DNA of the CDR3: TGTGCCAGCAGGGGGACGGCCCAAGAGACCAAGTACTTC. Its translation: CASRGTAQETKYF. V is TRBV28 and J is TRBJ2-5, with D possibly being TRBD1 or TRBD2 (5 bases each). The CDR3 has 13 residues. Germline lookup yields CDR1 MDHEN and CDR2 SYDVKM.

This clonotype was seen ten or more times. This rearrangement joins TRBV11-1 to TRBJ2-2, with D unresolved. CDR3 size: 12 residues. Germline V gene sequence: CDR1 SGHAT, CDR2 FQDESV (reference sequence). The V and J ends lost 5 bases and 3 bases respectively, with 4 bases between them. CDR3: CASSPYTGELFF. The CDR3, as DNA: TGTGCCAGCAGCCCCTACACCGGGGAGCTGTTTTTT.

This clonotype was detected only a few times. V is TRBV25-1 and J is TRBJ2-1, with a tentative D call TRBD2 (6 bases). The CDR3 has 18 residues. The V gene's germline CDR1 is MGHDK and CDR2 SYGVNS. Between the trimmed V and J ends, which lost 4 bases and 0 bases, there was a span of 19 bases. CDR3 DNA sequence: TGTGCCAGCAGTGGGGGGGAAAGGGGCCGAAGCTCCTACAATGAGCAGTTCTTC. Amino acids: CASSGGERGRSSYNEQFF.

This chain joins TRBV12-3 or TRBV12-4 and TRBJ2-3; 8 nucleotides match TRBD1. V was clipped by 5 bases and J by 4 bases; unmatched bases: 8. The CDR3 is 15 residues long. The CDR3, as DNA: TGTGCCAGCAGTAGCTGGACAGGGCAAGCAGATACGCAGTATTTT. This sequence encodes CASSSWTGQADTQYF.

This clonotype was counted at least ten times. The chain is built from TRBV7-3 and TRBJ2-1, with D perhaps given as TRBD1 or TRBD2 (5 bases each). The CDR3 runs to 14 residues. Germline assignment: CDR1 SGHTA and CDR2 FQGTGA. V lost 0 bases, J lost 8 bases, and 11 bases lay in between. CDR3 in amino acids: CASSLTGGGYEQFF. CDR3 DNA sequence: TGTGCCAGCAGCTTAACGGGTGGGGGATATGAGCAGTTCTTC.

The chain employs TRBV20-1 and TRBJ1-2; 7 bases fit TRBD1. CDR1 and CDR2 from the germline V gene are DFQATT and SNEGSKA (reference sequence). The CDR3 consists of 14 residues. V was clipped by 2 bases and J by 6 bases; unmatched bases: 9. In DNA, the CDR3 is TGCAGTGCTAGATTCCCAGGGGGAGTTAATGGCTACACCTTC. Its translation: CSARFPGGVNGYTF.

This clonotype was seen a few times. The chain links TRBV9 to TRBJ2-6; 7 bases align to TRBD1. Germline loops: CDR1 SGDLS, CDR2 YYNGEE. CDR3 length: 16 residues. V was clipped by 9 bases and J by 1 base; unmatched bases: 10. CDR3 sequence (DNA): TGTGCCATTACCACGGGACAGCCTTCTGGGGCCAACGTCCTGACTTTC. Translating it yields CAITTGQPSGANVLTF.